This is a list of T cell receptor beta chains from one sample in a study of Graves' ophthalmopathy and Graves' hyperthyroidism. TCRdb re-called the multiplex PCR reads through MiXCR, storing one row per CDR3 protein. The sample carries 400,000 to 450,000 distinct CDR3 sequences, over 20% recorded once. Material: peripheral blood. These receptors were taken from a woman aged 18-29 years with stable Graves' hyperthyroidism. CDR3s include the opening cysteine and the closing phenylalanine or tryptophan. D genes are given only for firm matches. Clone size is not always given. Where it is, it says once, few, many or a class for expanded clones.

CDR3aa	CDR3nt	d_gene	v_gene	j_gene	abundance	len
CASGGQGPYEQYF	TGTGCCAGCGGAGGACAGGGGCCCTACGAGCAGTACTTC	TRBD1	TRBV12-3/TRBV12-4	TRBJ2-7	.	13
CASSWVVGPSYEQYF	TGTGCCAGCAGCTGGGTGGTAGGGCCTTCCTACGAGCAGTACTTC	.	TRBV11-2	TRBJ2-7	many	15
CARRNAQGSPGELFF	TGCGCCAGACGAAATGCGCAGGGGTCCCCCGGGGAGCTGTTTTTT	.	TRBV10-1	TRBJ2-2	few	15
CASSLGTGTNYGYTF	TGTGCCAGCAGCTTAGGTACCGGGACTAACTATGGCTACACCTTC	.	TRBV7-2	TRBJ1-2	.	15
CSARSRDGTYEQYF	TGCAGTGCTAGATCCCGGGACGGTACCTACGAGCAGTACTTC	.	TRBV20-1	TRBJ2-7	many	14
CASSIASEGRYEQYF	TGTGCCAGTAGTATAGCCAGCGAGGGCCGTTACGAGCAGTACTTC	.	TRBV19	TRBJ2-7	many	15
CASSERLAPTGELFF	TGTGCCAGCAGTGAAAGACTAGCGCCCACCGGGGAGCTGTTTTTT	TRBD2	TRBV6-1	TRBJ2-2	many	15
CASSLAGAGELFF	TGTGCCAGCAGTCTTGCGGGGGCCGGGGAGCTGTTTTTT	TRBD2	TRBV12-3/TRBV12-4	TRBJ2-2	many	13
CASSPGSVFRETQYF	TGTGCCAGCAGCCCGGGGTCTGTGTTCCGGGAGACCCAGTACTTC	.	TRBV7-8	TRBJ2-5	many	15
CASTRSGFSGNTIYF	TGTGCCAGCACGCGATCAGGGTTCTCTGGAAACACCATATATTTT	.	TRBV12-3/TRBV12-4	TRBJ1-3	many	15
CASSTGTSGGPTGELFF	TGTGCCAGCAGTACCGGGACTAGCGGGGGCCCGACCGGGGAGCTGTTTTTT	TRBD2	TRBV6-1	TRBJ2-2	.	17
CASSFTAQTQYF	TGTGCCAGCAGCTTTACGGCGCAGACCCAGTACTTC	.	TRBV7-2	TRBJ2-5	many	12
CATSTRSYSNQPQHF	TGTGCCACCAGCACCAGGTCTTATAGCAATCAGCCCCAGCATTTT	.	TRBV15	TRBJ1-5	many	15
CASSLGVAGGSYQETQYF	TGTGCCAGCAGCCTGGGGGTAGCGGGGGGAAGTTACCAAGAGACCCAGTACTTC	TRBD2	TRBV5-4	TRBJ2-5	few	18
CASSDIANRGPNNSPLHF	TGTGCCAGCAGTGATATCGCGAATCGGGGCCCAAATAATTCACCCCTCCACTTT	.	TRBV25-1	TRBJ1-6	many	18
CSAYFRGKDGYTF	TGCAGTGCTTATTTTAGAGGGAAAGATGGCTACACCTTC	.	TRBV20-1	TRBJ1-2	.	13
CASSWVIGEQYF	TGTGCCAGCAGTTGGGTGATTGGCGAGCAGTACTTC	.	TRBV6-2/TRBV6-3	TRBJ2-7	many	12
CASGEQGAFFHEQYF	TGTGCCAGCGGTGAACAGGGGGCGTTCTTCCACGAGCAGTACTTC	TRBD1	TRBV27	TRBJ2-7	many	15
CATSDVERYEQYF	TGTGCCACCAGTGATGTAGAGCGGTACGAGCAGTACTTC	.	TRBV24-1	TRBJ2-7	.	13
CASTSGGGYGYTF	TGTGCCAGTACCTCAGGGGGCGGCTATGGCTACACCTTC	TRBD1	TRBV19	TRBJ1-2	many	13
CSASRGRGYGYTF	TGCAGTGCTAGCCGGGGGCGAGGCTATGGCTACACCTTC	.	TRBV20-1	TRBJ1-2	many	13
CASSYSDIDGYTF	TGTGCCAGCAGTTACTCCGACATAGATGGCTACACCTTC	.	TRBV6-5	TRBJ1-2	many	13
CASSFVRGQWNGYTF	TGTGCCAGCAGTTTTGTCCGGGGCCAATGGAATGGCTACACCTTC	.	TRBV28	TRBJ1-2	many	15
CASSHTSGSYEQYF	TGCGCCAGCAGCCATACTAGCGGGAGCTACGAGCAGTACTTC	TRBD2	TRBV5-1	TRBJ2-7	many	14
CASNSGTSRYEQYF	TGTGCCAGCAATTCCGGGACATCCCGCTACGAGCAGTACTTC	.	TRBV6-5	TRBJ2-7	many	14
CASSFTGTGRIYF	TGTGCCAGCAGCTTTACCGGGACAGGGAGAATATATTTT	TRBD1	TRBV7-3	TRBJ1-3	.	13
CATSDLAGGNQETQYF	TGTGCCACCAGTGATTTGGCAGGGGGTAACCAAGAGACCCAGTACTTC	TRBD1	TRBV24-1	TRBJ2-5	.	16
CASQGAVGGTEAFF	TGTGCCAGCCAAGGGGCCGTCGGGGGCACTGAAGCTTTCTTT	.	TRBV7-9	TRBJ1-1	many	14
CASSLMTDTQYF	TGTGCCAGCAGCTTAATGACAGATACGCAGTATTTT	.	TRBV7-2	TRBJ2-3	many	12
CASSEPVPNTEAFF	TGTGCCAGCAGTGAACCGGTCCCGAACACTGAAGCTTTCTTT	.	TRBV6-1	TRBJ1-1	many	14
CASSSHRLTSLYKNIKYF	TGCGCCAGCAGCTCACACCGCTTGACTAGCCTTTACAAAAACATTAAGTACTTC	TRBD2	TRBV4-1	TRBJ2-4	.	18
CSASGQGVSSPLHF	TGCAGTGCTAGCGGACAGGGAGTAAGTTCACCCCTCCACTTT	TRBD1	TRBV20-1	TRBJ1-6	once	14
CASSEQNLYGYTF	TGTGCCAGCAGTGAACAGAACCTCTATGGCTACACCTTC	.	TRBV2	TRBJ1-2	.	13
CASSPGRGSYEQYF	TGTGCCAGCTCACCAGGCAGGGGTTCCTACGAGCAGTACTTC	.	TRBV18	TRBJ2-7	many	14
CASSPWGALHYGYTF	TGTGCCAGCAGCCCCTGGGGCGCACTCCACTATGGCTACACCTTC	.	TRBV7-9	TRBJ1-2	many	15
CASSLKARPLYGYTF	TGTGCCAGCAGTTTAAAGGCCAGGCCCCTCTATGGCTACACCTTC	.	TRBV27	TRBJ1-2	.	15
CASSSFPLGARQETQYF	TGTGCCAGCAGTTCCTTCCCATTGGGAGCGCGTCAAGAGACCCAGTACTTC	.	TRBV6-5	TRBJ2-5	.	17
CAWSVRATGELFF	TGTGCCTGGAGTGTACGGGCCACCGGGGAGCTGTTTTTT	.	TRBV30	TRBJ2-2	.	13
CASKASGIQETQYF	TGTGCCTCCAAGGCTAGCGGGATACAAGAGACCCAGTACTTC	TRBD2	TRBV7-2	TRBJ2-5	many	14
CASSSDRPETQYF	TGTGCCAGCAGCTCGGACCGCCCAGAGACCCAGTACTTC	.	TRBV7-8	TRBJ2-5	.	13
CASSRRVVGNTEAFF	TGTGCCAGCAGCCGGCGAGTGGTAGGGAACACTGAAGCTTTCTTT	.	TRBV11-1	TRBJ1-1	.	15
CASSLGGLAGGSYEQYF	TGTGCCAGCAGCTTAGGGGGACTAGCGGGAGGCTCCTACGAGCAGTACTTC	TRBD2	TRBV7-8	TRBJ2-7	many	17
CASSLVVSQETQYF	TGTGCCAGCAGCTTAGTAGTCTCCCAAGAGACCCAGTACTTC	.	TRBV11-2	TRBJ2-5	many	14
CASSGRTPGGNQPQHF	TGTGCCAGCAGTGGCCGGACGCCGGGGGGCAATCAGCCCCAGCATTTT	.	TRBV12-3/TRBV12-4	TRBJ1-5	.	16
CASNPAGGGAHQGELFF	TGTGCCAGCAATCCCGCTGGGGGGGGGGCCCATCAAGGGGAGCTGTTTTTT	.	TRBV28	TRBJ2-2	many	17
CASSEDFRAVQRSGYTF	TGTGCCAGCAGTGAAGACTTCAGGGCAGTACAAAGGTCTGGCTACACCTTC	.	TRBV6-1	TRBJ1-2	many	17
CASSRARLTNMETQYF	TGTGCCAGCAGTCGGGCCCGACTGACGAATATGGAGACCCAGTACTTC	.	TRBV6-1	TRBJ2-5	many	16
CASSYRVYNQPQHF	TGTGCCAGCAGTTACCGGGTCTACAATCAGCCCCAGCATTTT	.	TRBV6-5	TRBJ1-5	.	14
CASDRTLGQTYGYTF	TGTGCCAGCGACCGGACCCTCGGACAGACTTATGGCTACACCTTC	.	TRBV6-1	TRBJ1-2	.	15
CASRRTGDEAFF	TGTGCCAGCAGGAGGACAGGGGATGAAGCTTTCTTT	TRBD1	TRBV6-1	TRBJ1-1	few	12
CASSHPLVATVAQYF	TGCGCCAGCAGCCATCCCCTGGTGGCCACAGTGGCCCAGTACTTC	.	TRBV4-1	TRBJ2-5	few	15